The T cell receptor beta chain under discussion was sequenced for a study of response to subunit inactivated influenza vaccine. This clonotype was counted between two and nine times. Its antigen is not known. TCRdb reanalysed the RT-PCR reads using MiXCR and keeps one entry per CDR3 protein. The sample lists 560,000 or so distinct CDR3 sequences, 7.6% occurring once. General observations from the study: Seasonal influenza vaccination, on each occasion, was suggested by the authors to recruit few new T cells.

The sequence came from a man aged 45 to 70 who received an inactivated influenza vaccine. The specimen was PBMCs from blood, collected less than 30 months after vaccination.

The CDR3 DNA is TGTGCCAGCAGACCCTTGTCTACCCTATCAGATACGCAGTATTTT. This gives the protein CASRPLSTLSDTQYF. V usage is TRBV12-3 or TRBV12-4 and J usage is TRBJ2-3; D is unclear. The length of the CDR3 is 15 residues. Trimming cost V 6 bases and J 4 bases, with 17 bases left between them.